Below, 20 T cell receptor beta chains from the same sample are listed, as sequenced in a study of blood T cell repertoires in COVID-19. Only in-frame clones appear in the TCRdb table, and some are missing; sequencing was by immunoSEQ multiplex PCR. Of about 200,000 clones listed, around 94% are singletons. Sequencing was performed on peripheral blood. These receptors came from a young man with COVID-19, enrolled during active disease.

The chain combines TRBV25-1 with TRBJ2-5; D is undetermined. Germline assignment: CDR1 MGHDK and CDR2 SYGVNS. The CDR3 is made up of 12 amino acids. The germline V and J ends were trimmed by 6 bases and 4 bases, with 9 bases remaining between them. CDR3 loop: CASRGQAETQYF. For the CDR3, the DNA is TGTGCCAGCAGGGGCCAAGCAGAGACCCAGTACTTC.

The chain has TRBV6-6 and TRBJ1-1; D unclear. The CDR3 is 14 amino acids. Germline-derived CDR1 and CDR2 are MNHNY and SVGAGI (reference sequence). The V gene lost 8 bases and the J gene lost 4 bases, with 17 bases spanning the gap. The CDR3 sequence: CASQTIDRGTEAFF. The CDR3 DNA reads as TGTGCCAGCCAGACAATCGACCGGGGCACTGAAGCTTTCTTT.

This sequence joins TRBV11-2 and TRBJ1-5; D unclear. The CDR3 is 15 amino acids. Germline V gene lookup returns CDR1 SGHAT and CDR2 FQNNGV. Trimming shortened V by 5 bases and J by 6 bases, and 17 bases separated the two germline ends. The CDR3 sequence: CASSPGSRQGQPQHF. CDR3 sequence (DNA): TGTGCCAGCAGCCCGGGAAGTAGGCAAGGTCAGCCCCAGCATTTT.

The chain uses TRBV10-2 and TRBJ1-6, with D possibly matching TRBD1 (6 bases). This CDR3 comprises 15 residues. The germline CDR1 and CDR2 sequences are WSHSY and SAAADI. V lost 5 bases to trimming and J lost 8 bases, with 16 bases between them. The CDR3 loop is CASSKQGPGDSPLHF. CDR3 in DNA: TGCGCCAGCAGTAAACAGGGACCGGGTGATTCACCCCTCCACTTT.

The chain joins TRBV19 to TRBJ2-7, with a possible D match to TRBD1 (6 bases). The CDR3 covers 15 residues. V gave up 5 bases and J gave up 4 bases, with 18 bases separating them. Germline V CDR1 and CDR2: LNHDA, SQIVND (reference sequence). In nucleotides, the CDR3 is TGTGCCAGTAGTTCGTCACAGGGCGCCGCGTACGAGCAGTACTTC. Protein: CASSSSQGAAYEQYF.

The chain has TRBV5-1 and TRBJ1-1, with D tentatively TRBD1 (6 bases). Germline loops: CDR1 SGHRS, CDR2 YFSETQ. V was cut by 0 bases and J by 2 bases, with 17 bases left in between. The CDR3 consists of 17 residues. Here the CDR3 reads CASSLAERTDFNTEAFF. In DNA, the CDR3 is TGCGCCAGCAGCTTGGCGGAACGGACAGACTTCAACACTGAAGCTTTCTTT. The full variable domain, completed using reference TRBV5-1 and TRBJ1-1, is KAGVTQTPRYLIKTRGQQVTLSCSPISGHRSVSWYQQTPGQGLQFLFEYFSETQRNKGNFPGRFSGRQFSNSRSEMNVSTLELGDSALYLCASSLAERTDFNTEAFFGQGTRLTVV.

The chain links TRBV4-1 to TRBJ1-1; D might be TRBD1 (5 bases). Trimming removed 2 bases from V and 1 base from J, with 11 bases in between. Looked up from germline, CDR1 is MGHRA and CDR2 is YSYEKL. The CDR3 loop spans 15 amino acids. CDR3 coding DNA: TGCGCCAGCAGCCAACCGACAGCGAAGAACACTGAAGCTTTCTTT. Residues: CASSQPTAKNTEAFF.

This chain connects TRBV27 to TRBJ2-7; D may be TRBD1 (5 bases). The CDR3 sequence is 15 residues long. Trimming took 2 bases from V and 0 from J, leaving 11 bases between them. Germline CDR1 MNHEY, CDR2 SMNVEV (reference sequence). The CDR3 loop reads CASSLKGKSSYEQYF. The DNA of the CDR3 is TGTGCCAGCAGTTTAAAGGGGAAGAGCTCCTACGAGCAGTACTTC.

The chain has TRBV2 and TRBJ1-2; 7 bases are a match to TRBD1. The CDR3 covers 17 residues. CDR1 is SNHLY and CDR2 is FYNNEI in the germline V gene. The ends lost 5 bases at V and 4 bases at J; junction bases unmatched: 16. The CDR3 DNA sequence: TGTGCCAGCAGTTATTACCGCACAGGGGCCAGTACCTATGGCTACACCTTC. It translates to CASSYYRTGASTYGYTF.

This clone has only one observation. The rearrangement links TRBV29-1 to TRBJ2-7, with 7 bases aligning to TRBD1. V lost 0 bases and J lost 0; bases outside the gene matches: 5. Looked up from germline, CDR1 is SQVTM and CDR2 is ANQGSEA. CDR3 length: 15 residues. The CDR3 DNA sequence: TGCAGCGTTGAAGATCTGTCAGGGGGCTCCTACGAGCAGTACTTC. Translation gives CSVEDLSGGSYEQYF.

In its sample, this clone was seen a few times. As DNA, the CDR3 is TGCAGCGTTTCGGTCTCCTACGAGCAGTACTTC. Amino acid sequence: CSVSVSYEQYF. The V and J genes are TRBV29-1 and TRBJ2-7; D remains unclear. The germline gives CDR1 SQVTM, CDR2 ANQGSEA. The ends were cut back, 5 bases at V and 0 bases at J, with 5 bases in the middle. CDR3 length: 11 residues.

The chain employs TRBV6-2 or TRBV6-3 and TRBJ2-1; perhaps TRBD1 as D (6 bases). This CDR3 contains 12 residues. The germline gives CDR1 MNHEY, CDR2 SVGEGT. The ends were cut back, 5 bases at V and 7 bases at J, with 9 bases in the middle. CDR3: CASSIDRNEQFF. In DNA form, the CDR3 reads TGTGCCAGCAGTATCGACAGGAATGAGCAGTTCTTC.

CDR3 nucleotides: TGCAGCGTTGAATTACAGGGTACCCTCTACGAGCAGTACTTC. Its protein product is CSVELQGTLYEQYF. The J gene is TRBJ2-7, the V gene TRBV29-1; D is possibly TRBD1 (6 bases). The V end lost 2 bases, the J end lost 3 bases, and 14 bases lay between the germline ends. The germline V gene has CDR1 SQVTM and CDR2 ANQGSEA. The CDR3 length is 14 residues.

The chain is built from TRBV27 and TRBJ2-2; D is possibly TRBD1 (7 bases). V dropped 5 bases and J dropped 7 bases, with 35 bases sitting between them. The germline gives CDR1 MNHEY, CDR2 SMNVEV (reference sequence). The CDR3 covers 21 residues. The CDR3 DNA is TGTGCCAGCAGTCCCCGGGGGACAGTTACCAGGATTGCCCCTGCGGGCGGGGAGCTGTTTTTT. Amino acids: CASSPRGTVTRIAPAGGELFF.

This clone was recorded once. V is TRBV2 and J is TRBJ2-7; the D is unclear. CDR3 size: 11 residues. The germline CDR1 and CDR2 sequences are SNHLY and FYNNEI. Trimming left V 6 bases short and J 3 bases short, with 6 bases between. This CDR3 reads CASSYIYEQYF. The CDR3 DNA sequence: TGTGCCAGCAGCTATATCTACGAGCAGTACTTC.

This chain joins TRBV7-2 and TRBJ2-5; D is ambiguous. Trimming removed 3 bases at V and 1 base at J, with 6 bases between. The CDR3 has 13 amino acids. From germline, CDR1 is SGHTA and CDR2 FQGNSA. The CDR3 coding sequence is TGTGCCAGCAGCTTGTATCTCCAAGAGACCCAGTACTTC. Its protein product is CASSLYLQETQYF.

The J gene is TRBJ2-3, the V gene TRBV7-3; 8 bases agree with TRBD1. Looked up from germline, CDR1 is SGHTA and CDR2 is FQGTGA. J gave up 5 bases and V 5 bases, and 18 bases lay outside the gene matches. The CDR3 runs to 18 residues. The CDR3 sequence is CASSGSVGTGTLLDTQYF. In DNA, the CDR3 is TGTGCCAGCAGCGGGTCAGTCGGGACAGGAACCCTTTTAGATACGCAGTATTTT.

This clone was seen only once. V is TRBV7-9 and J is TRBJ2-5; 7 nucleotides align to TRBD2. The germline V gene encodes CDR1 SEHNR and CDR2 FQNEAQ (reference sequence). V shed 3 bases, J shed 0 bases, and the junction held 1 base outside the gene matches. This CDR3 comprises 14 residues. CDR3 DNA: TGTGCCAGCAGCTTGGGGGGGTACCAAGAGACCCAGTACTTC. Residues: CASSLGGYQETQYF.

The chain links TRBV4-2 to TRBJ1-1; D uncertain. The CDR3 extends over 16 amino acids. V was shortened by 0 bases and J by 4 bases, with 15 bases between the two germline ends. Germline V gives CDR1 LGHNA, CDR2 YNFKEQ. The CDR3 DNA reads as TGTGCCAGCAGCCAAGATAGAGGCGGGAGGGTCACTGAAGCTTTCTTT. Translated, it gives CASSQDRGGRVTEAFF.

The rearrangement uses TRBV2 and TRBJ1-5; unclear D gene. V was cut by 3 bases and J by 7 bases, with 16 bases left in between. The CDR3 loop spans 15 amino acids. In germline, CDR1 is SNHLY, CDR2 FYNNEI. The CDR3 nucleotides read TGTGCCAGCAGTGAGTTAGGACCCCGGGAGCAGCCCCAGCATTTT. Amino acids: CASSELGPREQPQHF.